This T cell receptor (beta chain) was retrieved from a study of T cell clonality in common variable immunodeficiency. Caucasian heritage predominated among both patients and controls. Each donor provided roughly 4.5 to 8.5 ml of heparinized whole blood. TCRdb keeps only in-frame clones here, not all; method: immunoSEQ multiplex PCR. The data show tens of thousands of clones, with none appearing a single time. The study's findings and limits: T cell subpopulation sequencing would be needed to explain CVID clonality.

This clone was observed at least ten times. As yet, its antigen is unknown. The read ends 3 residues before the CDR3 terminus; that terminus is restored from the germline J gene. Trimming took off 4 bases at V and 1 base at J, with 4 bases between the two ends. Germline V gene sequence: CDR1 SEHNR, CDR2 FQNEAQ (reference sequence). The CDR3 runs 12 residues. The sequencing sample was made of peripheral blood mononuclear cells. The rearrangement uses TRBV7-9 and TRBJ1-1; D not certain. The sequence was collected from a person between 18 and 70 years old in good health. The CDR3: CASSSRNTEAFF. Partial CDR3 DNA: TGTGCCAGCAGCTCCAGGAACACTGAA.